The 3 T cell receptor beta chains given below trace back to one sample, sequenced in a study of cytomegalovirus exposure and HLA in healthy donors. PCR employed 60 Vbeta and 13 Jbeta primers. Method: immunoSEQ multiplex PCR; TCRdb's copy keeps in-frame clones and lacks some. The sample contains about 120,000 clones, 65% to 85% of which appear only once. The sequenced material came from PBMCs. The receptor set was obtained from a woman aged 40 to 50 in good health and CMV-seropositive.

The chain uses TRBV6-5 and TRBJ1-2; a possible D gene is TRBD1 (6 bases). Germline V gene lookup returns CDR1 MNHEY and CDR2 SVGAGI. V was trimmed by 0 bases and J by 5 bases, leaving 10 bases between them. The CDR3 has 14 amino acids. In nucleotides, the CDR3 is TGTGCCAGCAGTTACTCCGGGGACACTTATGGCTACACCTTC. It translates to CASSYSGDTYGYTF.

The CDR3 loop reads CSVAQGAGNTIYF. As DNA, the CDR3 is TGCAGCGTTGCCCAGGGGGCGGGAAACACCATATATTTT. The gene calls are TRBV29-1 and TRBJ1-3; 8 bases line up with TRBD1. Germline CDR1 SQVTM, CDR2 ANQGSEA. V gave up 4 bases and J gave up 4 bases; unmatched junction bases: 3. The CDR3 covers 13 residues. Variable domain in full (rest from reference TRBV29-1 and TRBJ1-3): SAVISQKPSRDICQRGTSLTIQCQVDSQVTMMFWYRQQPGQSLTLIATANQGSEATYESGFVIDKFPISRPNLTFSTLTVSNMSPEDSSIYLCSVAQGAGNTIYFGEGSWLTVV.

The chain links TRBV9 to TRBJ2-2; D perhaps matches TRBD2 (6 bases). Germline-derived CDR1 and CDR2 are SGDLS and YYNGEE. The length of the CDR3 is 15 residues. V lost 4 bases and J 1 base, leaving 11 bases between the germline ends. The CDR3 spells CASSPGTLNTGELFF. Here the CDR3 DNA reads TGTGCCAGCAGCCCTGGGACTCTGAACACCGGGGAGCTGTTTTTT.